This record looks at one TCR beta chain sequence and its context. In the study's own analysis: The assay estimated nucleated cells by amplifying reference gene primers. Libraries were prepared by immunoSEQ multiplex PCR; TCRdb keeps only in-frame clonotypes and omits some of them. That table gives V, J and clone size, and the DNA gave D and trimming. The table has just over 90,000 clones, 75% to 90% seen once; the top ten hold around 1.5%. The sample comes from a study of blood T cell repertoires in COVID-19. The overall study: From the United States, Italy and Spain came samples of acute and convalescent COVID-19. Sources were T cells, B-cell-depleted T cells, or PBMCs; the material itself was cDNA or gDNA.

The CDR3 loop spans 15 amino acids. Sequencing was performed on peripheral blood. J is TRBJ2-7 and V is TRBV21-1; TRBD1 is the table's D call, not checked against the DNA. TRBV21-1 is reported as a pseudogene. The sequence was obtained from a human donor with active COVID-19. The donor label of this sample is uncertain. The CDR3: CASSKVGNRTYEQYF. CDR3 coding DNA: TGTGCCAGCAGCAAAGTAGGAAACAGAACCTACGAGCAGTACTTC.